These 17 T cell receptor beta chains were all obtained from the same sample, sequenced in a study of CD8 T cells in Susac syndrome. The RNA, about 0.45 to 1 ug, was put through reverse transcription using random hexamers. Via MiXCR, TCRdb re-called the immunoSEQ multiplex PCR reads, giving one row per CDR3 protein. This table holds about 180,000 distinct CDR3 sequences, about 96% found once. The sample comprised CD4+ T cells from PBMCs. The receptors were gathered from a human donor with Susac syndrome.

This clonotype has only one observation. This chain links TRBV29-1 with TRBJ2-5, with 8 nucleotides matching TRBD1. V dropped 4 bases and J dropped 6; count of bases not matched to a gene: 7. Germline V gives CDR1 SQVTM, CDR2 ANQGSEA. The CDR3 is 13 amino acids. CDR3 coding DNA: TGCAGCGTTGCTCAACAGGGGGGTCAGACCCAGTACTTC. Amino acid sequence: CSVAQQGGQTQYF.

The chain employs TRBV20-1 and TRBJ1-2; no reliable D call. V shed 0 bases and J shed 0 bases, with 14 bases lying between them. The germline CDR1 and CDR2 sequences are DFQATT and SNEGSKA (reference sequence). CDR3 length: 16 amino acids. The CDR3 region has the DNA TGCAGTGCTAGAGATGCGGTGCTCCCAGCTAACTATGGCTACACCTTC. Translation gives CSARDAVLPANYGYTF.

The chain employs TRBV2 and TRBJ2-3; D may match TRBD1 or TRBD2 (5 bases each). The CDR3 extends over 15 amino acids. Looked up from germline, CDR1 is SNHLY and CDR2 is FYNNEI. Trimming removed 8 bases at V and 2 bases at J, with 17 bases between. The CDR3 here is CASLPGTGPTDTQYF. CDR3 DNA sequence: TGTGCCAGCCTCCCAGGGACCGGCCCCACAGATACGCAGTATTTT.

The CDR3 here is CAWSVREADTQYF. In DNA form, the CDR3 reads TGTGCCTGGAGTGTACGTGAGGCAGATACGCAGTATTTT. This chain uses TRBV30 with TRBJ2-3; D not resolved. Per the germline V gene, CDR1 is GTSNPN and CDR2 is SVGIG (reference sequence). CDR3 length: 13 amino acids. The V gene lost 0 bases and the J gene lost 4 bases, with 8 bases spanning the gap.

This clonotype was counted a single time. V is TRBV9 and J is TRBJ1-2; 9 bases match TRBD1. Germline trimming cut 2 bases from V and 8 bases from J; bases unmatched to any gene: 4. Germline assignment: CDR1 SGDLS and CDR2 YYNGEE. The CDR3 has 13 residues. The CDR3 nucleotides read TGTGCCAGCAGCGTCACAGGGGGCCGGGGCTACACCTTC. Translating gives CASSVTGGRGYTF.

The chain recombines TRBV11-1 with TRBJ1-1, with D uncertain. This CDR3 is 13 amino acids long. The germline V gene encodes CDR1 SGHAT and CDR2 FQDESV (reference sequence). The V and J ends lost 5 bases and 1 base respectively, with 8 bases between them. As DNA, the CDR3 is TGTGCCAGCAGCCTACAGCCGAACACTGAAGCTTTCTTT. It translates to CASSLQPNTEAFF.

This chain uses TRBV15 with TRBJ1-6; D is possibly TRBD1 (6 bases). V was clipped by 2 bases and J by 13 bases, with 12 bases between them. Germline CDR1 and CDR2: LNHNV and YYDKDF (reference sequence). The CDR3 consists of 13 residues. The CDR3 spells CATSRQDSQPLHF. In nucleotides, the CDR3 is TGTGCCACCAGCAGACAGGACAGCCAGCCCCTCCACTTT. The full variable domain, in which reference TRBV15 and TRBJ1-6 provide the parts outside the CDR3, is DAMVIQNPRYQVTQFGKPVTLSCSQTLNHNVMYWYQQKSSQAPKLLFHYYDKDFNNEADTPDNFQSRRPNTSFCFLDIRSPGLGDTAMYLCATSRQDSQPLHFGNGTRLTVT.

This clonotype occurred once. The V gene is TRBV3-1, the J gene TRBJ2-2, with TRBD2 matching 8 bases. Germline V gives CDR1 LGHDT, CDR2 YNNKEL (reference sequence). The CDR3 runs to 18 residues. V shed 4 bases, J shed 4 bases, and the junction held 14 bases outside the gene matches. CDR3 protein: CASSRTGTRKASTGELFF. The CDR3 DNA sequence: TGTGCCAGCAGCCGCACCGGGACTAGAAAGGCTAGCACCGGGGAGCTGTTTTTT. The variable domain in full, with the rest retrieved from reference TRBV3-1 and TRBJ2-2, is DTAVSQTPKYLVTQMGNDKSIKCEQNLGHDTMYWYKQDSKKFLKIMFSYNNKELIINETVPNRFSPKSPDKAHLNLHINSLELGDSAVYFCASSRTGTRKASTGELFFGEGSRLTVL.

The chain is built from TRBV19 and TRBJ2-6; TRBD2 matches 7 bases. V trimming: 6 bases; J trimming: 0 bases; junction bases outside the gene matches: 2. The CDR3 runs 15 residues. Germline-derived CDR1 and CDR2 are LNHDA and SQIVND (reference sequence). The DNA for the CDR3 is TGTGCCAGTAGCGGGGGGTTCTCTGGGGCCAACGTCCTGACTTTC. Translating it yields CASSGGFSGANVLTF.

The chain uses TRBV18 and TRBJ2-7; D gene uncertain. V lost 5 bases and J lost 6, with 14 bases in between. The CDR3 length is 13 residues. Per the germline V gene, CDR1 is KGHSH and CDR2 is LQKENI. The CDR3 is CASSATPQAEQYF. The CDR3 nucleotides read TGTGCCAGCTCAGCGACCCCGCAGGCCGAGCAGTACTTC.

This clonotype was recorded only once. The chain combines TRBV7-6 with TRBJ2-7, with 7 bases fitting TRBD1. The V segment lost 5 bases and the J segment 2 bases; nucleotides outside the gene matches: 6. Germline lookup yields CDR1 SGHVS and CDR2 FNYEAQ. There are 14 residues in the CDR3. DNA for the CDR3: TGTGCCAGCAGCGGCACCGGGACAGCCTACGAGCAGTACTTC. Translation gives CASSGTGTAYEQYF.

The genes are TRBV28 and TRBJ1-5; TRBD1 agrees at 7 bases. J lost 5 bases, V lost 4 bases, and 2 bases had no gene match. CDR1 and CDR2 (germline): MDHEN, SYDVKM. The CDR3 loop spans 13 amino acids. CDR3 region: CASSSTGDQPQHF. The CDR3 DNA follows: TGTGCCAGCAGTTCTACAGGGGATCAGCCCCAGCATTTT.

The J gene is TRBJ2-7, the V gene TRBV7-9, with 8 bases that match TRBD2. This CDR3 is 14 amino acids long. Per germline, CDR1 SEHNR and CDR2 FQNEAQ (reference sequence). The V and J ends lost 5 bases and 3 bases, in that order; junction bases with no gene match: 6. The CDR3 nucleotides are TGTGCCAGCAGCCCGAGCGGGAGTGGCTACGAGCAGTACTTC. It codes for CASSPSGSGYEQYF.

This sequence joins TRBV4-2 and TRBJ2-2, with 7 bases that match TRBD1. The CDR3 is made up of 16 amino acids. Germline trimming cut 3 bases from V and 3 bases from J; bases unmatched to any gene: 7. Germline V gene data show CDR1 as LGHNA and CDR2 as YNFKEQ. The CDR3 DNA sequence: TGTGCCAGCAGCCAGTCCAACAGGGGCGACACCGGGGAGCTGTTTTTT. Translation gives CASSQSNRGDTGELFF.

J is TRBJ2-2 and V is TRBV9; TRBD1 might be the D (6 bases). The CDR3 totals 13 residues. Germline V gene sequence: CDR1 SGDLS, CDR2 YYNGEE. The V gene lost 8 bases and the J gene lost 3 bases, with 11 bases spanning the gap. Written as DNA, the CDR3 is TGTGCCAGTAACAGGGTAGACACCGGGGAGCTGTTTTTT. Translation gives CASNRVDTGELFF.

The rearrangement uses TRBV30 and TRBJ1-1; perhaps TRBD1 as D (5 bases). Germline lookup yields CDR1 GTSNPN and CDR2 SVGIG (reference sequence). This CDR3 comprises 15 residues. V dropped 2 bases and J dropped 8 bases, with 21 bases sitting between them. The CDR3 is CAWSRGPGRRSEAFF. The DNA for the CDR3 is TGTGCCTGGAGTCGTGGACCGGGACGCCGGTCCGAAGCTTTCTTT. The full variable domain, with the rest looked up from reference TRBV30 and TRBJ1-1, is SQTIHQWPATLVQPVGSPLSLECTVEGTSNPNLYWYRQAAGRGLQLLFYSVGIGQISSEVPQNLSASRPQDRQFILSSKKLLLSDSGFYLCAWSRGPGRRSEAFFGQGTRLTVV.

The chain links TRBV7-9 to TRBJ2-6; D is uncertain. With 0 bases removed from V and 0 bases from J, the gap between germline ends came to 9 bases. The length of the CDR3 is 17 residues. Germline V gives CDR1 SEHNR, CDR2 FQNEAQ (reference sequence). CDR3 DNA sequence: TGTGCCAGCAGCTTAGCGCCGAGGCTCTCTGGGGCCAACGTCCTGACTTTC. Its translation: CASSLAPRLSGANVLTF.